The source of this T cell receptor beta chain is a study of human T cells and chemical hapten exposure. Background on the study: Patients were given diphenylcyclopropenone on the scalp weekly across the roughly 25-week study.

Time point reported: patch test 1, 2 weeks after DPC sensitization. Treatment defined: therapeutic diphenylcyclopropenone sensitization with weekly scalp DPC. This clonotype was recorded a few times. For the library, individual cDNA molecules each received unique molecular identifiers. TCRdb used MiXCR to reprocess the RACE reads, holding one entry per CDR3 protein. In the table there are some 200,000 distinct CDR3 sequences, 20% to 25% of which are singletons. Looked up from germline, CDR1 is MNHNY and CDR2 is SVGAGI (reference sequence). V lost 2 bases to trimming and J lost 4 bases; unmatched junction nucleotides: 6. The CDR3 sequence is 15 residues long.

This receptor was identified in a woman between 50 and 59 years old with alopecia areata. Some clones in this sample may be carry-over from other donors' samples. Sequencing used whole blood, obtained in connection with sensitization to the hapten diphenylcyclopropenone (DPC). This sequence joins TRBV6-6 and TRBJ1-1; 8 bases are a match to TRBD1. The CDR3 loop reads CASSYGRTGTTEAFF. CDR3 coding DNA: TGTGCCAGCAGTTACGGCCGGACAGGGACCACTGAAGCTTTCTTT.